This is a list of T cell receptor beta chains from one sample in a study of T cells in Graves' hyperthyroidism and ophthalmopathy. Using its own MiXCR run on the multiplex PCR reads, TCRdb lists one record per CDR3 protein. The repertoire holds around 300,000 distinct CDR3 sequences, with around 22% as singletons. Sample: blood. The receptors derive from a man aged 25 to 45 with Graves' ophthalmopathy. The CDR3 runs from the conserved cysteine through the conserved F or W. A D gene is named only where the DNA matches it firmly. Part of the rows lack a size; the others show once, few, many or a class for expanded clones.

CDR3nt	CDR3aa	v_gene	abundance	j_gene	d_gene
TGTGCCAGCAGCTTAGGGGGGACAGACCAAGAGACCCAGTACTTC	CASSLGGTDQETQYF	TRBV7-8	many	TRBJ2-5	TRBD1
TGTGCCAGCAGCTGGACAGGGGATAGCAATCAGCCCCAGCATTTT	CASSWTGDSNQPQHF	TRBV28	NA	TRBJ1-5	TRBD1
TGTGCCAGCAGCGTTACTCTAGGCGGGACTAGCGGTGCCTACGAGCAGTACTTC	CASSVTLGGTSGAYEQYF	TRBV11-2	many	TRBJ2-7	TRBD2
TGCGCCAGCGGGGGGAGCTTACAAGAGCAGTTCTTC	CASGGSLQEQFF	TRBV5-1	NA	TRBJ2-1	NA
TGCAGCGCGGGCGGGGGAGCTTTCTTT	CSAGGGAFF	TRBV20-1	few	TRBJ1-1	NA
TGTGCCAGCAGCGGCAGGGCAAACACTGAAGCTTTCTTT	CASSGRANTEAFF	TRBV13	few	TRBJ1-1	NA
TGCAGCGTTGAAGGACTAGCGGGAGGGCCGAACACCGGGGAGCTGTTTTTT	CSVEGLAGGPNTGELFF	TRBV29-1	few	TRBJ2-2	TRBD2
TGTGCCAGCAGCGTTGGACCAGCGAGGACCGGGGAGCTGTTTTTT	CASSVGPARTGELFF	TRBV9	few	TRBJ2-2	NA
TGTGCCAGCTCACTTCAGACAGGGTGGAACACTGAAGCTTTCTTT	CASSLQTGWNTEAFF	TRBV18	many	TRBJ1-1	TRBD1
TGTGCCAGCTCAACCGACAGGGCTGTAGATAATTCACCCCTCCACTTT	CASSTDRAVDNSPLHF	TRBV18	few	TRBJ1-6	TRBD1
TGTGCCAGCAGTGGCTTTTTAGCCGATAGCTCCTACGAGCAGTACTTC	CASSGFLADSSYEQYF	TRBV6-1	many	TRBJ2-7	NA
TGTGCCAGCAGCTTAGGACGGGGGAATGAGCAGTTCTTC	CASSLGRGNEQFF	TRBV11-1	many	TRBJ2-1	NA
TGCAGCGTGTGGGGGGAAGGTCGGAAACTGTTTTTT	CSVWGEGRKLFF	TRBV29-1	NA	TRBJ1-4	NA
TGTGCCAGCAGATACACAGGGGTCGCCAATGAAAAACTGTTTTTT	CASRYTGVANEKLFF	TRBV6-1	NA	TRBJ1-4	TRBD1
TGTGCCAGCAGTTACGAAGGGGGAGGCGGTGAAAAACTGTTTTTT	CASSYEGGGGEKLFF	TRBV6-6	many	TRBJ1-4	NA
TGTGCCAGCAGCCAAACTCGGTGGGAGGGATACAATGAGCAGTTCTTC	CASSQTRWEGYNEQFF	TRBV7-8	NA	TRBJ2-1	TRBD2
TGTGCCAGCAGCTTGGCGGGATACAACACTGAAGCTTTCTTT	CASSLAGYNTEAFF	TRBV7-2	NA	TRBJ1-1	NA
TGTGCCAGCAGGGCGACAGGAACTAGCACAGATACGCAGTATTTT	CASRATGTSTDTQYF	TRBV9	NA	TRBJ2-3	NA
TGTGCCAGCAGCACCCAACCGAATTCACCCCTCCACTTT	CASSTQPNSPLHF	TRBV9	once	TRBJ1-6	NA
TGTGCCAGCAGTTCAAACAGGGGAACCTACGAGCAGTACTTC	CASSSNRGTYEQYF	TRBV27	few	TRBJ2-7	TRBD1
TGCGCCAGCAGCCGAAGGAGCGGGGGAGACTATGGCTACACCTTC	CASSRRSGGDYGYTF	TRBV5-1	NA	TRBJ1-2	NA
TGTGCCAGCAGTTTTTCGGCAGGGTCGACTGGAAACACCATATATTTT	CASSFSAGSTGNTIYF	TRBV12-3/TRBV12-4	NA	TRBJ1-3	NA
TGCAGCGTTGAATCGGACAGGGGTTCCTACGAGCAGTACTTC	CSVESDRGSYEQYF	TRBV29-1	few	TRBJ2-7	TRBD1
TGTGCCAGCAGTTTAGCGGGACAGGGTGATTATGGCTACACCTTC	CASSLAGQGDYGYTF	TRBV28	NA	TRBJ1-2	TRBD1
TGTGCCTGGAGTGTGGGACTCTTCGAGCAGTTCTTC	CAWSVGLFEQFF	TRBV30	many	TRBJ2-1	NA
TGTGCCAGCGGCGGGAGTCAAACCTACAATGAGCAGTTCTTC	CASGGSQTYNEQFF	TRBV28	many	TRBJ2-1	TRBD2
TGTGCCAGCAGTGAAGTTGGACAGGGGTACGGCTACACCTTC	CASSEVGQGYGYTF	TRBV2	many	TRBJ1-2	TRBD1
TGCAGTGTCCCATCTCTTACAGGGTACCAAGAGACCCAGTACTTC	CSVPSLTGYQETQYF	TRBV20-1	few	TRBJ2-5	NA
TGTGCCAGCAGTTACCCGCGGGGGGGGGGGAAAACTGAAGCTTTCTTT	CASSYPRGGGKTEAFF	TRBV6-2/TRBV6-3	NA	TRBJ1-1	NA
TGTGCCAGCTCACCATTACCGAGGGCTGAAGCTTTCTTT	CASSPLPRAEAFF	TRBV18	many	TRBJ1-1	NA
TGTGCCATCTCGACGGGGGAGACCGGGGAGCTGTTTTTT	CAISTGETGELFF	TRBV10-3	NA	TRBJ2-2	NA
TGTGCCAGCAGCCCCCACTACAGCAAGCACAATGAAGCTTTCTTT	CASSPHYSKHNEAFF	TRBV7-2	many	TRBJ1-1	NA
TGCGCCAGCAGCACCTTAGCGGGAACCTACAATGAGCAGTTCTTC	CASSTLAGTYNEQFF	TRBV5-1	NA	TRBJ2-1	TRBD2
TGTGCCAGCAGCCCGGGTCGGGGCCCTAATCAGCCCCAGCATTTT	CASSPGRGPNQPQHF	TRBV12-3/TRBV12-4	few	TRBJ1-5	NA
TGTGCCAGCAGCTTTCGACAGCCCCCCTGGGAGCAGTACTTC	CASSFRQPPWEQYF	TRBV7-9	NA	TRBJ2-7	NA
TGTGCCAGCTCACAAGCACAGGGAAGAGCCGAGGAAAAACTGTTTTTT	CASSQAQGRAEEKLFF	TRBV18	few	TRBJ1-4	NA
TGTGCCAGCAGTTTATTCCAGGGCTTAAGCAATCAGCCCCAGCATTTT	CASSLFQGLSNQPQHF	TRBV28	many	TRBJ1-5	NA
TGCGGTGCGGAACTACACAGGGAGGACACTGAAGCTTTCTTT	CGAELHREDTEAFF	TRBV20-1	NA	TRBJ1-1	NA
TGCAGTGCACCAGGGCCCGAGAGCCTCTACGAGCAGTACTTC	CSAPGPESLYEQYF	TRBV20-1	once	TRBJ2-7	NA
TGTGCCAGCAGCCAAGATCTTGGCAGGGAAGATGATTCACCCCTCCACTTT	CASSQDLGREDDSPLHF	TRBV3-1	many	TRBJ1-6	NA